This TCR beta chain was profiled in a study of shared clonotypes between healthy human individuals. Repertoires were generated with immunoSEQ multiplex PCR, while TCRdb's copy carries only in-frame clones and drops some. The data show over a million clones, roughly 95% seen once. The CDR3 extends over 15 amino acids. CDR1 is SSHAT, CDR2 FNYEAQ, per germline (reference sequence). As concerns this clone: The junction and the germline gene differ at one end; a read error may be behind it.

The TCR sequence derives from a man aged 30 to 45 in good health. Sequenced: naive CD4+ T cells sorted from blood. Described subset: CD45RA+ positively selected. This chain joins TRBV7-7 and TRBJ2-5; D remains ambiguous. CDR3 in amino acids: CASSLVMADQETQYF. The CDR3 nucleotides are TGTGCTAGCAGCTTAGTCATGGCGGACCAAGAGACCCAGTACTTC. The whole variable domain, remainder taken from reference TRBV7-7 and TRBJ2-5, is GAGVSQSPRYKVTKRGQDVTLRCDPISSHATLYWYQQALGQGPEFLTYFNYEAQPDKSGLPSDRFSAERPEGSISTLTIQRTEQRDSAMYRCASSLVMADQETQYFGPGTRLLVL.